This T cell receptor (beta chain) was recorded in a study of cytomegalovirus exposure and HLA in healthy donors. Points from the study as a whole: Some TCR beta chains (more than 150 of them) were listed as cytomegalovirus-associated. CMV antigen specificity was confirmed in vitro for three CMV-associated chains.

Per germline, CDR1 LNHDA and CDR2 SQIVND (reference sequence). The CDR3 is made up of 13 amino acids. Trimming took 11 bases from V and 0 from J; bases not matched to a gene: 5. The method was immunoSEQ multiplex PCR; TCRdb's version includes in-frame clones alone and lacks a portion of them. The sample records some 140,000 clones, about nine tenths being singletons. With regard to this clone: Its target is not known.

The receptor was isolated from a man younger than 35 in good health and CMV-seronegative. The chain carries TRBV19 and TRBJ2-3, with 7 bases lining up with TRBD2. Material: PBMCs. DNA of the CDR3: TGTGCCTCCGGGACTACCAGCACAGATACGCAGTATTTT. Translating gives CASGTTSTDTQYF.